This T cell receptor beta chain appears in the sequencing data of a study of T cell changes during pregnancy in multiple sclerosis. Method: immunoSEQ multiplex PCR; TCRdb's copy keeps in-frame clones and lacks some. Of 50,000 to 75,000 clones in the sample, over 90% were seen once. CDR3 size: 15 residues. Between the trimmed V and J ends, which lost 5 bases and 5 bases, there was a span of 18 bases. From germline, CDR1 is SEHNR and CDR2 FQNEAQ (reference sequence). The rearrangement links TRBV7-9 to TRBJ2-5, with D hard to call. Sample: CD8+ T cells from peripheral blood mononuclear cells, taken in the third trimester of pregnancy. This sequence originates from a female donor with multiple sclerosis, enrolled in a pregnancy study. The CDR3 loop is CASSGRQWPSETQYF. CDR3 DNA: TGTGCCAGCAGCGGCCGCCAGTGGCCGTCGGAGACCCAGTACTTC.